What follows are 21 T cell receptor beta chains derived from one specimen sequenced in a study of Graves' ophthalmopathy and Graves' hyperthyroidism. Investigators amplified TCR beta CDR3 regions from RNA transcripts. First-round RT-PCR used HTBI primers; second-round multiplex PCR followed. TCRdb called the multiplex PCR reads again in MiXCR, with one record for every CDR3 protein. The table shows more than 550,000 distinct CDR3 sequences, with about 41% occurring only once. The sequencing input was peripheral blood. These receptors originate from an adult man with Graves' ophthalmopathy.

The chain is built from TRBV7-8 and TRBJ1-5, with D uncertain. Trimming took off 0 bases at V and 11 bases at J, with 14 bases between the two ends. CDR1 is SGHVS and CDR2 is FQNEAQ in the germline V gene. The CDR3 is 14 amino acids. The CDR3 spells CASSLARWGETQHF. CDR3 in DNA: TGTGCCAGCAGCTTAGCCCGGTGGGGAGAGACCCAGCATTTT.

About this clonotype: A junction end diverges from the germline sequence, so it may reflect a read error. V and J are TRBV7-9 and TRBJ1-2; TRBD1 matches at 8 bases. This CDR3 comprises 14 residues. CDR1 SEHNR and CDR2 FQNEAQ come from the germline V gene (reference sequence). DNA of the CDR3: TGCGCCAGCAGCTTGACAGGGGTGAACTATGGCTACACCTTC. Translating it yields CASSLTGVNYGYTF.

In its sample, this clonotype was seen many times. This chain joins TRBV2 and TRBJ2-2; 13 nucleotides align to TRBD2. Germline V gene lookup returns CDR1 SNHLY and CDR2 FYNNEI. The CDR3 length is 15 residues. With 4 bases clipped from V and 5 bases from J, the junction kept 1 base outside the gene matches. CDR3 region: CASSGLAGGTGELFF. For the CDR3, the DNA is TGTGCCAGCAGTGGACTAGCGGGGGGTACCGGGGAGCTGTTTTTT.

This clonotype showed up just a few times. CDR3 protein: CASSLSWGDRGYEQYF. The CDR3 DNA is TGTGCCAGCAGCTTGTCTTGGGGGGACAGGGGCTACGAGCAGTACTTC. V and J are TRBV7-9 and TRBJ2-7; 10 bases are a match to TRBD1. V dropped 3 bases and J dropped 3; count of bases not matched to a gene: 8. From germline, CDR1 is SEHNR and CDR2 FQNEAQ (reference sequence). This CDR3 contains 16 residues.

V and J are TRBV2 and TRBJ2-2; D is ambiguous. The CDR3 covers 17 residues. The ends were cut back, 4 bases at V and 0 bases at J, with 15 bases in the middle. Looked up from germline, CDR1 is SNHLY and CDR2 is FYNNEI. The CDR3 sequence is CASSGGRSEPNTGELFF. CDR3 bases: TGTGCCAGCAGTGGAGGCAGATCAGAGCCGAACACCGGGGAGCTGTTTTTT. Supplemented by reference TRBV2 and TRBJ2-2, the full variable domain reads EPEVTQTPSHQVTQMGQEVILRCVPISNHLYFYWYRQILGQKVEFLVSFYNNEISEKSEIFDDQFSVERPDGSNFTLKIRSTKLEDSAMYFCASSGGRSEPNTGELFFGEGSRLTVL.

With regard to this clonotype: This could be a read error, since a much larger clone is one nucleotide away. The rearrangement joins TRBV5-5 to TRBJ2-5, with 7 bases aligning to TRBD2. The CDR3 runs to 15 residues. Germline-derived CDR1 and CDR2 are SGHKS and YYEKEE (reference sequence). CDR3 DNA sequence: TGTGCCGGCAGCTATCGACTAGCCGAGCAAGAGACCCAGTACTTC. It yields the protein CAGSYRLAEQETQYF.

This chain links TRBV5-1 with TRBJ1-1, with 10 bases fitting TRBD1. Germline-derived CDR1 and CDR2 are SGHRS and YFSETQ. The V segment lost 1 base and the J segment 4 bases; nucleotides outside the gene matches: 4. The CDR3 contains 15 residues. The CDR3 loop is CASSLSGTGATEAFF. The DNA for the CDR3 is TGCGCCAGCAGCTTGTCCGGGACAGGGGCCACTGAAGCTTTCTTT. The full variable domain, completed using reference TRBV5-1 and TRBJ1-1, is KAGVTQTPRYLIKTRGQQVTLSCSPISGHRSVSWYQQTPGQGLQFLFEYFSETQRNKGNFPGRFSGRQFSNSRSEMNVSTLELGDSALYLCASSLSGTGATEAFFGQGTRLTVV.

This chain connects TRBV15 to TRBJ1-5, with TRBD1 as a possible D gene (5 bases). CDR1 and CDR2 (germline): LNHNV, YYDKDF (reference sequence). With 1 base removed from V and 7 bases from J, the gap between germline ends came to 14 bases. This CDR3 has 15 amino acids. The CDR3 coding sequence is TGTGCCACCAGCAGAGGAGTCGGGGGGGAACAGCCCCAGCATTTT. It is translated as CATSRGVGGEQPQHF.

The chain uses TRBV19 and TRBJ2-7, with D possibly matching TRBD1 (6 bases). The CDR3 has 13 residues. With 4 bases removed from V and 7 bases from J, the gap between germline ends came to 14 bases. Germline V lookup: CDR1 LNHDA, CDR2 SQIVND (reference sequence). CDR3 coding DNA: TGTGCCAGTAGTACACAGGGATCCGGGGAGCAGTACTTC. Protein sequence: CASSTQGSGEQYF.

The chain recombines TRBV20-1 with TRBJ1-2; no clear D. The V gene's germline CDR1 is DFQATT and CDR2 SNEGSKA (reference sequence). The CDR3 has 12 amino acids. The DNA of the CDR3 is TGCAGCGTTGGAGGCAGTAACTATGGCTACACCTTC. It codes for CSVGGSNYGYTF.

As concerns this clonotype: No conserved phenylalanine or tryptophan ends this CDR3, so it is likely a read error. The rearrangement links TRBV29-1 to TRBJ1-3; 7 bases fit TRBD1. V lost 7 bases, J lost 2 bases, and 5 bases stayed unmatched. The CDR3 totals 13 residues. Germline values: CDR1 SQVTM, CDR2 ANQGSEA. Here the CDR3 DNA reads TGCAGCGCACAGCAGGGGGCTGGAAACACCATATATTCT. It translates to CSAQQGAGNTIYS.

This sequence joins TRBV11-2 and TRBJ2-5, with D possibly TRBD2 on 6 matching bases. The CDR3 loop spans 19 amino acids. Trimming cost V 0 bases and J 5 bases, with 25 bases left between them. Germline V gene sequence: CDR1 SGHAT, CDR2 FQNNGV. The CDR3, as DNA: TGTGCCAGCAGCTTAGAAGGCACTGGGAGCGGGCCGAGAGGGGAGACCCAGTACTTC. As protein: CASSLEGTGSGPRGETQYF.

The chain employs TRBV14 and TRBJ2-3, with unresolved D. The germline V gene encodes CDR1 SGHDN and CDR2 FVKESK. CDR3 size: 13 residues. Trimming left V 3 bases short and J 0 bases short, with 4 bases between. As DNA, the CDR3 is TGTGCCAGCAGCCAGAATAGCACAGATACGCAGTATTTT. Protein sequence: CASSQNSTDTQYF.

This chain joins TRBV5-5 and TRBJ2-7; 7 bases match TRBD1. The CDR3 is 15 residues long. V dropped 5 bases and J dropped 4; count of bases not matched to a gene: 12. Germline CDR1 is SGHKS and CDR2 is YYEKEE (reference sequence). In nucleotides, the CDR3 is TGTGCCAGCAGTTTATCCTCGGGACAGCTTTACGAGCAGTACTTC. This encodes CASSLSSGQLYEQYF. Together with reference TRBV5-5 and TRBJ2-7, the CDR3 gives the full variable domain: DAGVTQSPTHLIKTRGQQVTLRCSPISGHKSVSWYQQVLGQGPQFIFQYYEKEERGRGNFPDRFSARQFPNYSSELNVNALLLGDSALYLCASSLSSGQLYEQYFGPGTRLTVT.

There are a few counts of this clonotype. The chain combines TRBV2 with TRBJ2-7; D may be TRBD2 (6 bases). Trimming took 7 bases from V and 0 from J, leaving 13 bases between them. Germline V gene sequence: CDR1 SNHLY, CDR2 FYNNEI. The CDR3 has 14 residues. The CDR3 protein is CASNRDWDSYEQYF. CDR3 DNA sequence: TGTGCCAGCAACCGGGACTGGGACTCCTACGAGCAGTACTTC.

The chain is built from TRBV7-2 and TRBJ1-5; no reliable D call. Germline V CDR1 and CDR2: SGHTA, FQGNSA. Between the trimmed V and J ends, which lost 0 bases and 11 bases, there was a span of 14 bases. The CDR3 sequence is 14 residues long. The CDR3 loop is CASSLARPQETQHF. In DNA, the CDR3 is TGTGCCAGCAGCTTAGCGAGACCACAAGAGACCCAGCATTTT. The full variable domain, in which reference TRBV7-2 and TRBJ1-5 provide the parts outside the CDR3, is GAGVSQSPSNKVTEKGKDVELRCDPISGHTALYWYRQSLGQGLEFLIYFQGNSAPDKSGLPSDRFSAERTGGSVSTLTIQRTQQEDSAVYLCASSLARPQETQHFGDGTRLSIL.

J is TRBJ2-7 and V is TRBV2; 7 nucleotides align to TRBD2. This CDR3 region has 14 residues. CDR1 and CDR2 (germline): SNHLY, FYNNEI. The V and J ends lost 11 bases and 3 bases, in that order; junction bases with no gene match: 13. This CDR3 is CAWSKQTGGYEQYF. CDR3 in DNA: TGTGCCTGGTCCAAGCAGACGGGAGGCTACGAGCAGTACTTC.

A remark on this clonotype: A read error may be the cause here, since a much bigger clone is one base away. The chain joins TRBV2 to TRBJ1-4; TRBD1 matches 8 bases. CDR1 SNHLY and CDR2 FYNNEI come from the germline V gene. V lost 5 bases, J lost 14 bases, and 22 bases stayed unmatched. The CDR3 runs 17 residues. The CDR3 DNA reads TGTGCCAGCAGTCCCCAGTCAGGGGGCTGGGGCACCGGGAAGCTGTTTTTT. Translation gives CASSPQSGGWGTGKLFF. The variable domain in full, with the rest retrieved from reference TRBV2 and TRBJ1-4, is EPEVTQTPSHQVTQMGQEVILRCVPISNHLYFYWYRQILGQKVEFLVSFYNNEISEKSEIFDDQFSVERPDGSNFTLKIRSTKLEDSAMYFCASSPQSGGWGTGKLFFGSGTQLSVL.

A word on this clonotype: Mismatch with germline at one junction end may stem from a read error. The rearrangement uses TRBV4-3 and TRBJ2-2; possible D gene TRBD2, 6 bases. CDR3 length: 15 amino acids. Germline V gene lookup returns CDR1 LGHNA and CDR2 YSLEER. In nucleotides, the CDR3 is TGCGCCAGCAGCCAAGATCGAAGTAAGACCGGGGGGCTGTTTTTT. This translates into CASSQDRSKTGGLFF.

V gene TRBV7-9 combines with J gene TRBJ2-7, with D possibly being TRBD2 (6 bases). Germline assignment: CDR1 SEHNR and CDR2 FQNEAQ (reference sequence). V shed 5 bases and J shed 0 bases, with 14 bases lying between them. The CDR3 has 15 amino acids. Here the CDR3 reads CASSNSAGTSYEQYF. The CDR3 DNA is TGTGCCAGCAGCAATTCGGCGGGGACCTCCTACGAGCAGTACTTC.

As DNA, the CDR3 is TGCAGTGCGAAAACAGGGGGCTTTGGCTACACCTTC. Translated, it gives CSAKTGGFGYTF. This chain links TRBV20-1 with TRBJ1-2, with 9 bases aligning to TRBD1. Germline lookup yields CDR1 DFQATT and CDR2 SNEGSKA (reference sequence). This CDR3 comprises 12 residues. Trimming at V came to 6 bases and at J to 7 bases, leaving 6 bases not matched to a gene.